This TCR beta chain was profiled in a study of blood T cells in healthy people across ages. This clonotype has only a few counts. A second PCR of about 7 to 11 cycles used a sample-barcoded 5' primer and a J-beta primer mix. TCRdb passed the 5' RACE reads through MiXCR, listing each CDR3 protein once. The data show 700,000 to 900,000 distinct CDR3 sequences, roughly 26% seen once. The CDR3 extends over 16 amino acids. Germline assignment: CDR1 SGHVS and CDR2 FQNEAQ. V shed 2 bases and J shed 3 bases, with 14 bases lying between them. These same data were also listed under a study on T cells of mothers and their children.

The sample taken for sequencing was blood. The sequence was obtained from a boy aged 5 to 17 in good health. The genes are TRBV7-8 and TRBJ2-1, with a possible D match to TRBD1 (6 bases). The CDR3 spells CASSLRGGRVYNEQFF. The CDR3 DNA sequence: TGTGCCAGCAGCTTACGAGGGGGAAGGGTCTACAATGAGCAGTTCTTC.